Listed below are T cell receptor beta chains from one sample, sequenced in a study of Ad26.COV2.S vaccination and SARS-CoV-2 variants. TCRdb's table, derived via immunoSEQ multiplex PCR, lists solely in-frame clones and lacks some. The sample lists 300,000 to 400,000 clones; roughly 91% were seen once. This sample comprised peripheral blood, obtained in a trial of Ad26.COV2.S vaccine versus placebo. These TCRs come from a person between 18 and 65 years old who received the Ad26.COV2.S COVID-19 vaccine or a placebo. Each CDR3 is given with its conserved first and last residue. A D gene is named only where the DNA matches it firmly. Clone size is given for some rows only: seen once, a few or many times, or a class if the clone is expanded.

j_gene,abundance,v_gene,len,d_gene,CDR3aa,CDR3nt
TRBJ2-7,-,TRBV7-9,14,TRBD2,CASSLSGSSYEQYF,TGTGCCAGCAGCTTGAGCGGGAGCTCCTACGAGCAGTACTTC
TRBJ1-1,-,TRBV6-5,13,-,CASTAQPDTEAFF,TGTGCCAGCACTGCCCAACCGGACACTGAAGCTTTCTTT
TRBJ1-1,-,TRBV27,14,-,CASSLRRMNTEAFF,TGTGCCAGCAGTTTAAGACGGATGAACACTGAAGCTTTCTTT
TRBJ2-7,-,TRBV12-5,11,-,CASGVGHEQYF,TGTGCTAGTGGGGTGGGGCACGAGCAGTACTTC
TRBJ1-1,-,TRBV29-1,11,-,CSDGGNTEAFF,TGCAGTGATGGCGGTAACACTGAAGCTTTCTTT
TRBJ2-5,few,TRBV14,17,-,CASSRSLFLGGEETQYF,TGTGCCAGCAGCCGAAGTTTATTTTTGGGGGGTGAGGAGACCCAGTACTTC
TRBJ2-3,-,TRBV28,11,-,CASSLADTQYF,TGTGCCAGCAGTTTGGCAGATACGCAGTATTTT
TRBJ2-2,-,TRBV5-4,16,-,CASSSVGGTGTGELFF,TGTGCCAGCAGCTCGGTGGGGGGTACGGGCACCGGGGAGCTGTTTTTT
TRBJ2-5,-,TRBV3-1/TRBV3-2,15,-,CASSHGPSFQETQYF,TGTGCCAGCAGCCACGGACCCTCCTTTCAAGAGACCCAGTACTTC
TRBJ2-7,-,TRBV5-1,14,-,CASSIPDEAYEQYF,TGCGCCAGCAGCATTCCGGACGAAGCCTACGAGCAGTACTTC
TRBJ1-1,-,TRBV10-2,16,-,CASSLGGGRPNTEAFF,TGCGCCAGCAGTCTGGGGGGAGGGCGGCCTAACACTGAAGCTTTCTTT
TRBJ1-2,-,TRBV12-3/TRBV12-4,12,-,CASSLSLDGYTF,TGTGCCAGCAGCCTTTCACTTGATGGCTACACCTTC
TRBJ2-1,-,TRBV10-3,18,TRBD2,CAISESGVLWEGHNEQFF,TGTGCCATCAGTGAGTCCGGAGTTTTGTGGGAGGGACACAATGAGCAGTTCTTC
TRBJ2-7,-,TRBV27,15,-,CASSLLKEAAYEQYF,TGTGCCAGCAGTTTATTGAAGGAGGCGGCTTACGAGCAGTACTTC
TRBJ2-5,-,TRBV7-9,15,-,CASSYSGDTSATQYF,TGTGCCAGCAGCTATAGTGGGGACACCTCGGCGACCCAGTACTTC
TRBJ2-7,once,TRBV12-3/TRBV12-4,12,-,CASSYTHYEQYF,TGTGCCAGCAGCTATACACATTACGAGCAGTACTTC
TRBJ2-3,-,TRBV2,13,-,CASSAEQTDTQYF,TGTGCCAGCAGTGCTGAACAGACAGATACGCAGTATTTT
TRBJ1-5,-,TRBV19,14,TRBD1,CASSTNDRGGPQHF,TGTGCCAGTAGTACTAACGACAGGGGGGGGCCCCAGCATTTT
TRBJ2-4,-,TRBV7-3,14,-,CASRPGLAKNIQYF,TGTGCCAGCAGGCCAGGGCTAGCCAAAAACATTCAGTACTTC
TRBJ1-2,-,TRBV7-9,15,-,CASSLAGGVNYGYTF,TGTGCCAGCAGCTTAGCGGGCGGGGTTAACTATGGCTACACCTTC
TRBJ1-2,-,TRBV6-5,15,-,CASSYAVQGQHGYTF,TGTGCCAGCAGTTACGCCGTCCAGGGCCAGCATGGCTACACCTTC
TRBJ1-1,-,TRBV19,15,TRBD1,CASSDRTGGNTEAFF,TGTGCCAGTAGTGACAGGACAGGCGGGAACACTGAAGCTTTCTTT
TRBJ2-1,-,TRBV4-1,16,-,CASSPFGPSTYNEQFF,TGCGCCAGCAGCCCGTTTGGGCCTAGTACCTACAATGAGCAGTTCTTC
TRBJ2-1,-,TRBV29-1,15,TRBD2,CSVDPLAGGTNEQFF,TGCAGCGTTGACCCCCTAGCGGGAGGAACCAATGAGCAGTTCTTC
TRBJ1-5,-,TRBV6-6,15,-,CASSYLDRNNQPQHF,TGTGCCAGCAGTTATCTCGACAGGAACAATCAGCCCCAGCATTTT
TRBJ1-5,once,TRBV19,19,TRBD1,CASSPPGQGRGVSNQPQHF,TGTGCCAGTAGTCCTCCGGGACAGGGGAGGGGGGTGAGCAATCAGCCCCAGCATTTT
TRBJ1-2,-,TRBV19,16,TRBD1,CASSIVPGQGNYGYTF,TGTGCCAGTAGTATAGTACCGGGACAGGGGAACTATGGCTACACCTTC
TRBJ2-1,-,TRBV5-1,15,-,CASSLDGSSYNEQFF,TGCGCCAGCAGCTTGGACGGAAGCTCCTACAATGAGCAGTTCTTC
TRBJ2-7,-,TRBV18,16,TRBD2,CASSPRASGSSYEQYF,TGTGCCAGCTCACCACGGGCTAGCGGCAGCTCCTACGAGCAGTACTTC
TRBJ1-1,-,TRBV19,13,TRBD1,CASKGAANTEAFF,TGTGCCAGTAAGGGGGCCGCGAACACTGAAGCTTTCTTT
TRBJ1-1,-,TRBV28,13,-,CASSLRQGIEAFF,TGTGCCAGCAGTTTACGGCAGGGGATTGAAGCTTTCTTT
TRBJ1-1,few,TRBV5-1,17,-,CASSRNAGADLGTEAFF,TGCGCCAGCAGCCGGAATGCAGGGGCTGATCTGGGCACTGAAGCTTTCTTT
TRBJ1-1,-,TRBV5-1,15,-,CASSLGGIRTTEAFF,TGCGCCAGCAGCTTGGGAGGGATAAGAACTACTGAAGCTTTCTTT
TRBJ2-4,-,TRBV3-1/TRBV3-2,16,TRBD1,CASSEDRGTAKNIQYF,TGTGCCAGCAGCGAGGACAGGGGGACGGCCAAAAACATTCAGTACTTC
TRBJ2-6,-,TRBV30,15,-,CAWGGQGAGANVLTF,TGTGCCTGGGGGGGGCAGGGAGCTGGGGCCAACGTCCTGACTTTC
TRBJ2-3,-,TRBV11-2,17,TRBD1,CASSLRRDRVVPDTQYF,TGTGCCAGCAGCTTAAGGAGGGACAGGGTGGTTCCAGATACGCAGTATTTT
TRBJ2-2,-,TRBV11-3,13,-,CASSLQGTGELFF,TGTGCCAGCAGCTTACAGGGGACCGGGGAGCTGTTTTTT
TRBJ1-1,-,TRBV7-6,14,-,CASKAGRMNTEAFF,TGTGCCAGCAAAGCCGGCCGGATGAACACTGAAGCTTTCTTT
TRBJ1-1,once,TRBV7-9,14,TRBD1,CASSVDRAGTEAFF,TGTGCCAGCAGCGTCGACAGGGCCGGCACTGAAGCTTTCTTT
TRBJ1-4,-,TRBV5-5,15,TRBD1,CASSLPGQSNEKLFF,TGTGCCAGCAGCCTCCCGGGACAGAGTAATGAAAAACTGTTTTTT
TRBJ2-7,-,TRBV20-1,11,TRBD2,CSARGGSEQYF,TGCAGTGCTAGAGGCGGGAGCGAGCAGTACTTC
TRBJ1-1,-,TRBV15,14,TRBD1,CATRTRTGHTEAFF,TGTGCCACCAGGACACGGACAGGGCACACTGAAGCTTTCTTT
TRBJ2-7,-,TRBV18,16,TRBD1,CASSPLKYRDRVEQYF,TGTGCCAGCTCACCACTCAAATACCGGGACAGGGTCGAGCAGTACTTC
TRBJ1-1,-,TRBV19,16,TRBD1,CASRHARTGGVGEAFF,TGTGCCAGTAGACACGCTCGGACAGGGGGCGTAGGTGAAGCTTTCTTT
TRBJ1-1,-,TRBV6-5,13,-,CASRRQKNTEAFF,TGTGCCAGCAGACGACAGAAGAACACTGAAGCTTTCTTT
TRBJ2-2,-,TRBV5-5,12,-,CASSSLGGELFF,TGTGCCAGCAGCTCCCTGGGCGGGGAGCTGTTTTTT
TRBJ2-2,once,TRBV4-2,17,TRBD1,CASSQRQGATNTGELFF,TGTGCCAGCAGCCAACGACAGGGGGCAACGAACACCGGGGAGCTGTTTTTT
TRBJ1-3,-,TRBV9,15,-,CASSVAGFGRNTIYF,TGTGCCAGCAGCGTAGCGGGGTTCGGGCGAAACACCATATATTTT
TRBJ1-5,-,TRBV28,15,TRBD1,CASSPQGALNQPQHF,TGTGCCAGCAGTCCTCAGGGGGCCCTCAATCAGCCCCAGCATTTT
TRBJ2-5,-,TRBV30,15,-,CASTQPGRRQETQYF,TGTGCCTCGACACAACCGGGACGACGACAAGAGACCCAGTACTTC
TRBJ1-5,-,TRBV2,14,-,CASSELFSNQPQHF,TGTGCCAGCAGTGAACTGTTTAGCAATCAGCCCCAGCATTTT
TRBJ2-7,-,TRBV6-5,16,TRBD2,CASSSDRLAGGYEQYF,TGTGCCAGCAGTTCAGACCGACTAGCAGGTGGCTACGAGCAGTACTTC
TRBJ1-5,few,TRBV28,16,TRBD1,CASSLAGTGAYQPQHF,TGTGCCAGCAGTTTAGCCGGGACAGGGGCCTATCAGCCCCAGCATTTT
TRBJ1-1,-,TRBV7-8,13,-,CASRHRRDTEAFF,TGTGCCAGCAGACATAGACGGGACACTGAAGCTTTCTTT
TRBJ1-5,-,TRBV28,18,TRBD1,CASSLWSKQGEMNQPQHF,TGTGCCAGCAGTTTATGGTCCAAACAGGGGGAGATGAATCAGCCCCAGCATTTT
TRBJ1-2,-,TRBV6-5,15,-,CASSYSVGGSYGYTF,TGTGCCAGCAGTTACTCGGTCGGCGGATCATATGGCTACACCTTC
TRBJ2-1,-,TRBV11-2,17,-,CASSLAPIALPYNEQFF,TGTGCCAGCAGCTTAGCCCCTATAGCGCTACCCTACAATGAGCAGTTCTTC
TRBJ2-2,-,TRBV7-9,16,-,CASTHPGGADTGELFF,TGTGCCAGCACCCATCCTGGAGGGGCAGACACCGGGGAGCTGTTTTTT